This T cell receptor (beta chain) was sequenced for a study of neurological immune-mediated disorders. Unsorted libraries were generated from 2 million PBMCs. These cells had been stored in RNAlater at -80 C. Each CDR3 protein is one row after TCRdb ran MiXCR on the 5' RACE reads. Seen here are nearly 30,000 distinct CDR3 sequences, around 10% observed once, and the top ten hold about 6%. Germline values: CDR1 SGHTA, CDR2 FQGNSA. CDR3 size: 12 residues. The V end lost 5 bases, the J end lost 1 base, and 6 bases lay between the germline ends. This clonotype occurred many times. The specimen was PBMCs. This chain joins TRBV7-2 and TRBJ2-7, with D tentatively TRBD2 (5 bases). The TCR comes from a woman aged 60-75 years in good health. CDR3 DNA sequence: TGTGCCAGCAGCCCGGGGTCCTACGAGCAGTACTTC. Protein product: CASSPGSYEQYF.